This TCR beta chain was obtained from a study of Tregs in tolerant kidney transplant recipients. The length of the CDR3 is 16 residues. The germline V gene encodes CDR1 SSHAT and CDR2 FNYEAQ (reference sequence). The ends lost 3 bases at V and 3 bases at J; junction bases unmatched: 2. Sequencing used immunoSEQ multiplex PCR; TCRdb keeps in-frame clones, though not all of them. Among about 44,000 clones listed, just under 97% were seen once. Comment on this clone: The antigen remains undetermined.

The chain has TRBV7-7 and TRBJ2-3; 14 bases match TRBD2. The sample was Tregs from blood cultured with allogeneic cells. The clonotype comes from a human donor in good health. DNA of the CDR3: TGTGCCAGCAGCTTGGGACTAGCGGGAGTTACAGATACGCAGTATTTT. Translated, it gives CASSLGLAGVTDTQYF.